The clone carrying this T cell receptor (beta chain) was recorded many times. The antigen is not known. The sample comes from a study of neurological immune-mediated disorders. V shed 4 bases, J shed 1 base, and the junction held 6 bases outside the gene matches. There are 15 residues in the CDR3. The germline gives CDR1 SGHRS, CDR2 YFSETQ. Notes on the study in general: Private repertoires in all groups were suggested, as expanded clones shared no CDR3 amino acid sequences across subjects. The study found the most TCR clonal expansion in HTLV-1-associated myelopathy and the least in multiple sclerosis, below healthy controls.

The authors produced cDNA by 5'RACE using 10-nucleotide random UMIs. TCRdb re-analysed the 5' RACE reads in MiXCR, keeping a single row per CDR3 protein. The table has about 21,000 distinct CDR3 sequences, approximately 6.8% seen once. Sorted libraries used 1 million CD4+ or CD8+ T cells. This TCR came from a woman in her 30s with HTLV-1-associated myelopathy (HAM/TSP). What was sequenced was CD8+ T cells from blood. The gene calls are TRBV5-1 and TRBJ2-7; TRBD1 matches at 9 bases. The CDR3 bases are TGCGCCAGCAGCATTCACAGGGGGCGTTCCTACGAGCAGTACTTC. Encoded protein: CASSIHRGRSYEQYF.